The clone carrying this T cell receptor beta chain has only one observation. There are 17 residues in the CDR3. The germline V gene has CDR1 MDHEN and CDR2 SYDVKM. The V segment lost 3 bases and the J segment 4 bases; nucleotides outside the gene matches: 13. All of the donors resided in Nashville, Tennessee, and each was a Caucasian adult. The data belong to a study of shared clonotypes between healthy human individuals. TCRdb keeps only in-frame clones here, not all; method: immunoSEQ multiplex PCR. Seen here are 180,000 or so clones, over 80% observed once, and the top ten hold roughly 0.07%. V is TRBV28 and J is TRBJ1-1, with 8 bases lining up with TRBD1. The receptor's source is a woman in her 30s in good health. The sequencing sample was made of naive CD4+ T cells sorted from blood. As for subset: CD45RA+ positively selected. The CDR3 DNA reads TGTGCCAGCAGTTTGTCTAGGATAGGGACAGGTGTCACTGAAGCTTTCTTT. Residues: CASSLSRIGTGVTEAFF.